The present T cell receptor (beta chain) was sequenced within a study of spatial heterogeneity in lung cancer. Study in general: Strong correlation linked TCR transcript counts in tumor regions to a T cell module score derived from matched bulk RNA-seq. Raw reads contained each unique TCR and UMI combination more than ten times on average. Study-wide findings and caveats: The study found that expanded intratumoral alpha and beta TCR counts tracked tumor mutation counts. Numbers of ubiquitous and regional expanded TCRs tracked ubiquitous and regional nonsynonymous mutation counts, respectively.

The time point: sample taken at primary tumor resection. A total of about 73 untreated early-stage non-small cell lung cancer patients served as donors. Trimming took 7 bases from V and 6 from J, leaving 13 bases between them. Germline CDR1 SNHLY, CDR2 FYNNEI. CDR3 length equals 12 residues. Each CDR3 protein gets one entry after TCRdb re-called the 5' RACE reads with MiXCR. The sample has about 5,100 distinct CDR3 sequences, 7.8% seen once; the top ten hold more than 15%. In this sample, this clonotype is medium-sized. Its antigen remains unknown. The sequencing used lung tumor tissue, collected at surgery. The source of this sequence is a female donor with early-stage non-small cell lung cancer. The chain combines TRBV2 with TRBJ2-7; possibly TRBD1 or TRBD2 for D (5 bases each). The DNA of the CDR3 is TGTGCCAGCACCGTATCGGGGCGCGAGCAGTACTTC. It yields the protein CASTVSGREQYF.